Below, 22 T cell receptor beta chains from the same sample are listed, as sequenced in a study of T cell responses to AZD1222 COVID-19 vaccine. Here immunoSEQ multiplex PCR was the method, and the copy in TCRdb shows in-frame clones only, minus some. The table records 95,000 to 150,000 clones, approximately 92% of them present only once. Here the sequenced sample was peripheral blood, taken on day 0 of AZD1222 vaccination. The source is an adult in good health.

This chain uses TRBV5-1 with TRBJ2-5; D remains unclear. V was shortened by 0 bases and J by 5 bases, with 5 bases between the two germline ends. This CDR3 region has 12 residues. CDR1 is SGHRS and CDR2 is YFSETQ in the germline V gene. In nucleotides, the CDR3 is TGCGCCAGCAGCTTGGTTGAGGAGACCCAGTACTTC. This codes for CASSLVEETQYF.

The CDR3 DNA is TGTGCCATCGGGACGGGGGATTCACCCCTCCACTTT. Its protein product is CAIGTGDSPLHF. The genes are TRBV10-3 and TRBJ1-6, with D maybe TRBD1 (5 bases). V gave up 8 bases and J gave up 8 bases, with 10 bases separating them. Germline CDR1 reads ENHRY; CDR2 reads SYGVKD. This CDR3 comprises 12 residues.

The V and J genes are TRBV30 and TRBJ1-2, with TRBD1 identical over 7 bases. The germline gives CDR1 GTSNPN, CDR2 SVGIG (reference sequence). This CDR3 spans 14 amino acids. Losses at the gene ends were 3 bases for V and 2 bases for J; bases not matched to a gene: 6. The CDR3 loop is CAWSPSDRNYGYTF. CDR3 DNA: TGTGCCTGGAGCCCGTCGGACAGGAACTATGGCTACACCTTC.

This clone was observed a single time. The V gene is TRBV19, the J gene TRBJ1-5; 8 positions match TRBD1. Germline CDR1 LNHDA, CDR2 SQIVND (reference sequence). This CDR3 is 17 amino acids long. The V gene end was trimmed by 3 bases and the J gene end by 1 base; junction bases not matched to a gene: 8. This CDR3 is CASSIPRTGSSNQPQHF. The CDR3, as DNA: TGTGCCAGTAGTATCCCCCGGACAGGGAGCAGCAATCAGCCCCAGCATTTT. Together with reference TRBV19 and TRBJ1-5, the CDR3 gives the full variable domain: DGGITQSPKYLFRKEGQNVTLSCEQNLNHDAMYWYRQDPGQGLRLIYYSQIVNDFQKGDIAEGYSVSREKKESFPLTVTSAQKNPTAFYLCASSIPRTGSSNQPQHFGDGTRLSIL.

The CDR3 sequence: CASSPGTALYGYTF. CDR3 in DNA: TGCGCCAGCAGCCCGGGGACAGCCCTCTATGGCTACACCTTC. The V gene is TRBV5-1, the J gene TRBJ1-2; the match to TRBD1 covers 7 bases. V lost 4 bases, J lost 4 bases, and 7 bases stayed unmatched. Germline V gene sequence: CDR1 SGHRS, CDR2 YFSETQ. This CDR3 contains 14 residues.

The CDR3 DNA reads TGTGCCAGCAGCTTAGCCGGGACTAGGGGGGGAAAACTGTTTTTT. It is translated as CASSLAGTRGGKLFF. The chain is built from TRBV7-2 and TRBJ1-4; TRBD1 is a possible D gene (6 bases). The germline V and J ends were trimmed by 0 bases and 10 bases, with 15 bases remaining between them. Germline lookup yields CDR1 SGHTA and CDR2 FQGNSA. CDR3 size: 15 residues.

J is TRBJ2-1 and V is TRBV5-4; D possibly corresponds to TRBD2 (6 bases). Trimming left V 3 bases short and J 4 bases short, with 11 bases between. The CDR3 contains 14 residues. CDR1 is SGHNT, CDR2 YYREEE, per germline (reference sequence). The CDR3 region is CASSSDYLYNEQFF. The CDR3 DNA reads TGTGCCAGCAGCTCGGACTACCTTTACAATGAGCAGTTCTTC.

The V gene is TRBV10-3, the J gene TRBJ1-2; 9 nucleotides match TRBD1. J was trimmed by 7 bases and V by 7 bases; bases with no gene match: 16. The germline CDR1 and CDR2 sequences are ENHRY and SYGVKD. The CDR3 spans 16 residues. CDR3 DNA: TGTGCCATCACCGAGACAGGGGGTCCTTATTTGTTTGGCTACACCTTC. The encoded protein is CAITETGGPYLFGYTF.

This rearrangement joins TRBV5-1 to TRBJ1-1; 7 bases align to TRBD1. CDR3 length: 13 amino acids. The germline V gene encodes CDR1 SGHRS and CDR2 YFSETQ. The V gene end was trimmed by 6 bases and the J gene end by 4 bases; junction bases not matched to a gene: 6. In DNA form, the CDR3 reads TGCGCCAGCACCATAGACAGGGCCACTGAAGCTTTCTTT. Translation gives CASTIDRATEAFF.

The V and J genes are TRBV5-8 and TRBJ2-7; TRBD2 matches at 7 bases. V lost 0 bases to trimming and J lost 2 bases; unmatched junction nucleotides: 5. Germline CDR1 is SGHTS and CDR2 is YDEGEE. CDR3 length equals 15 residues. The chain's CDR3 is CASSLAAGAAYEQYF. In DNA form, the CDR3 reads TGTGCCAGCAGCTTGGCGGCGGGAGCAGCCTACGAGCAGTACTTC.

The J gene is TRBJ1-5, the V gene TRBV28, with D perhaps matching TRBD1 (6 bases). The CDR3 length is 14 residues. V was cut by 6 bases and J by 0 bases, with 9 bases left in between. Germline V gene lookup returns CDR1 MDHEN and CDR2 SYDVKM. In DNA form, the CDR3 reads TGTGCCAGCAGCCCGGGACATAGCAATCAGCCCCAGCATTTT. The encoded protein is CASSPGHSNQPQHF.

The chain employs TRBV7-8 and TRBJ2-7, with 8 bases matching TRBD2. The CDR3 runs 12 residues. Trimming removed 5 bases from V and 6 bases from J; junction bases left unmatched: 3. CDR1 and CDR2 from the germline V gene are SGHVS and FQNEAQ. CDR3: CASSHLAGEQYF. CDR3 DNA: TGTGCCAGCAGCCATCTAGCGGGCGAGCAGTACTTC.

This clone is a singleton in its sample. This chain links TRBV5-1 with TRBJ2-7; TRBD2 matches 8 bases. After removal of 6 bases from V and 4 bases from J, the junction contained 9 bases not matched to a gene. CDR3 length: 14 residues. Germline CDR1 is SGHRS and CDR2 is YFSETQ. CDR3 DNA: TGCGCCAGCAAGGACGATAGCGGGACTTACGAGCAGTACTTC. Protein: CASKDDSGTYEQYF.

This clone occurred once. The chain carries TRBV7-8 and TRBJ1-2; D remains unclear. The CDR3 is made up of 14 amino acids. V lost 3 bases, J lost 0 bases, and 8 bases lay in between. The germline CDR1 and CDR2 sequences are SGHVS and FQNEAQ. The CDR3 is CASSLGRPNYGYTF. Here the CDR3 DNA reads TGTGCCAGCAGCTTGGGCAGACCTAACTATGGCTACACCTTC.

The J gene is TRBJ2-3, the V gene TRBV27; D may match TRBD1 or TRBD2 (6 bases each). The CDR3 covers 17 residues. Germline CDR1 reads MNHEY; CDR2 reads SMNVEV (reference sequence). Trimming stripped 5 bases from V and 7 bases from J, with 25 bases between. CDR3 residues: CASSPIWGASKGNTQYF. CDR3 sequence (DNA): TGTGCCAGCAGTCCAATTTGGGGGGCTAGTAAAGGAAATACGCAGTATTTT.

The chain recombines TRBV5-6 with TRBJ1-2, with unresolved D. Deletions cut 1 base from V and 4 bases from J, with 14 bases between. Germline CDR1 reads SGHDT; CDR2 reads YYEEEE. The CDR3 totals 15 residues. CDR3 amino acids: CASSLRAAIIYGYTF. The CDR3 bases are TGTGCCAGCAGCTTGAGGGCAGCCATCATCTATGGCTACACCTTC. Variable domain in full (rest from reference TRBV5-6 and TRBJ1-2): DAGVTQSPTHLIKTRGQQVTLRCSPKSGHDTVSWYQQALGQGPQFIFQYYEEEERQRGNFPDRFSGHQFPNYSSELNVNALLLGDSALYLCASSLRAAIIYGYTFGSGTRLTVV.

V usage is TRBV7-2 and J usage is TRBJ1-6, with D perhaps TRBD1 (5 bases). V was trimmed by 0 bases and J by 5 bases, leaving 11 bases between them. CDR1 SGHTA and CDR2 FQGNSA come from the germline V gene. The CDR3 has 16 residues. The CDR3: CASSLAGPGNNSPLHF. CDR3 coding DNA: TGTGCCAGCAGCTTAGCGGGACCGGGCAATAATTCACCCCTCCACTTT.

This chain joins TRBV5-5 and TRBJ2-1; the match to TRBD2 covers 13 bases. This CDR3 is built from 15 residues. The J segment lost 8 bases and the V segment lost 3 bases, leaving 5 bases of the junction unmatched. Looked up from germline, CDR1 is SGHKS and CDR2 is YYEKEE (reference sequence). The CDR3 DNA follows: TGTGCCAGCAGCTCTCGGGGACTAGCGGGATATGAGCAGTTCTTC. It encodes CASSSRGLAGYEQFF.

The chain links TRBV6-1 to TRBJ1-5; D gene uncertain. The germline V gene has CDR1 MNHNS and CDR2 SASEGT. V lost 1 base and J lost 6, with 1 base in between. The length of the CDR3 is 11 residues. CDR3 DNA sequence: TGTGCCAGCAGTGAAGTTCAGCCCCAGCATTTT. Amino acids: CASSEVQPQHF.

This chain connects TRBV4-2 to TRBJ1-5; D possibly corresponds to TRBD1 (6 bases). V was trimmed by 0 bases and J by 6 bases, leaving 15 bases between them. The CDR3 extends over 16 amino acids. Germline V lookup: CDR1 LGHNA, CDR2 YNFKEQ. The DNA for the CDR3 is TGTGCCAGCAGCCAAGAAGGGGGGAGGGTCGGTCAGCCCCAGCATTTT. It codes for CASSQEGGRVGQPQHF.

The sample holds a few counts of this clone. The chain employs TRBV29-1 and TRBJ1-1; no definite D call. Germline CDR1 is SQVTM and CDR2 is ANQGSEA. Trimming cost V 3 bases and J 2 bases, with 10 bases left between them. The CDR3 is 13 residues long. The DNA for the CDR3 is TGCAGCGTTGAGGGGAGTTTAAACACTGAAGCTTTCTTT. Protein sequence: CSVEGSLNTEAFF.

J is TRBJ1-2 and V is TRBV7-2; D uncertain. CDR1 and CDR2 from the germline V gene are SGHTA and FQGNSA. This CDR3 has 14 residues. V lost 2 bases and J 0 bases, leaving 7 bases between the germline ends. CDR3 loop: CASSLTSANYGYTF. The DNA for the CDR3 is TGTGCCAGCAGCTTAACCTCCGCTAACTATGGCTACACCTTC. The full variable domain, completed using reference TRBV7-2 and TRBJ1-2, is GAGVSQSPSNKVTEKGKDVELRCDPISGHTALYWYRQSLGQGLEFLIYFQGNSAPDKSGLPSDRFSAERTGGSVSTLTIQRTQQEDSAVYLCASSLTSANYGYTFGSGTRLTVV.